Below, 8 T cell receptor beta chains from the same sample are listed, as sequenced in a study of blood T cell repertoires in COVID-19. Clones were sequenced by immunoSEQ multiplex PCR, and TCRdb holds only the in-frame ones, with some missing. The data show more than 60,000 clones, with about nine tenths seen just once and 43% held by the top ten. The specimen sequenced was peripheral blood. These receptor sequences come from a woman aged 60 to 75 with COVID-19, enrolled during active disease.

This clone was seen just once. The chain couples TRBV7-7 to TRBJ2-5, with D tentatively TRBD2 (5 bases). In germline, CDR1 is SSHAT, CDR2 FNYEAQ (reference sequence). V was shortened by 6 bases and J by 2 bases, with 22 bases between the two germline ends. The CDR3 totals 17 residues. The CDR3 DNA follows: TGTGCCAGCAGTTGGAATTACATCATCGGGGAACAAGAGACCCAGTACTTC. Its protein is CASSWNYIIGEQETQYF.

This clone has just one count. The chain carries TRBV6-5 and TRBJ1-5; 7 bases align to TRBD1. The CDR3 is 14 residues long. Germline CDR1 reads MNHEY; CDR2 reads SVGAGI. The junction had 4 bases not matched to a gene; V was cut back by 6 bases and J by 2 bases. CDR3 DNA: TGTGCCAGCAGACTAACAGGGGGCAATCAGCCCCAGCATTTT. It is translated as CASRLTGGNQPQHF.

The CDR3 loop is CASSLAGTDYNEQFF. The CDR3 region has the DNA TGCGCCAGCAGCTTGGCCGGGACAGACTACAATGAGCAGTTCTTC. The genes are TRBV5-1 and TRBJ2-1, with 7 bases aligning to TRBD1. V lost 0 bases and J lost 3; bases outside the gene matches: 3. The length of the CDR3 is 15 residues. In germline, CDR1 is SGHRS, CDR2 YFSETQ.

This rearrangement joins TRBV7-2 to TRBJ2-3; 11 bases are a match to TRBD1. Germline loops: CDR1 SGHTA, CDR2 FQGNSA. Trimming removed 11 bases from V and 1 base from J; junction bases left unmatched: 2. The length of the CDR3 is 13 residues. The CDR3 nucleotides read TGTGCCGCGGGACAGGGGGGCACAGATACGCAGTATTTT. It specifies CAAGQGGTDTQYF.

This chain links TRBV6-2 or TRBV6-3 with TRBJ1-5, with 8 bases identical to TRBD1. The CDR3 sequence is 15 residues long. V shed 5 bases, J shed 6 bases, and the junction held 9 bases outside the gene matches. Germline loops: CDR1 MNHEY, CDR2 SVGEGT. CDR3 protein: CASSTAQGASQPQHF. CDR3 bases: TGTGCCAGCAGTACCGCCCAGGGGGCGAGTCAGCCCCAGCATTTT.

This clone appeared once. The chain is built from TRBV6-4 and TRBJ2-2, with TRBD1 matching 9 bases. This CDR3 has 15 amino acids. With 4 bases clipped from V and 6 bases from J, the junction kept 6 bases outside the gene matches. The V gene's germline CDR1 is MRHNA and CDR2 SNTAGT. DNA of the CDR3: TGTGCCAGCAGTGCTACAGGGGGCTCGTCCGGGGAGCTGTTTTTT. It translates to CASSATGGSSGELFF.

The chain uses TRBV7-9 and TRBJ1-3; D call uncertain. This CDR3 is 15 amino acids long. Germline CDR1 SEHNR, CDR2 FQNEAQ (reference sequence). The ends were cut back, 3 bases at V and 0 bases at J, with 9 bases in the middle. The CDR3 loop is CASSFPGRSGNTIYF. In nucleotides, the CDR3 is TGTGCCAGCAGCTTCCCAGGTCGCTCTGGAAACACCATATATTTT.

The rearrangement uses TRBV24-1 and TRBJ2-3; D is ambiguous. The CDR3 spans 14 residues. Per the germline V gene, CDR1 is KGHDR and CDR2 is SFDVKD. The germline V and J ends were trimmed by 3 bases and 6 bases, with 12 bases remaining between them. The CDR3 spells CATSDPRLMDTQYF. CDR3 bases: TGTGCCACCAGTGATCCGAGACTTATGGATACGCAGTATTTT.